These T cell receptor beta chains were read from a single sample in a study of PD-L1 blockade in urothelial cancer. Only in-frame clones appear in the TCRdb table, and some are missing; sequencing was by immunoSEQ multiplex PCR. The sample includes over 100,000 clones, around 85% of them seen just once. Sequenced material: PBMCs, taken around atezolizumab (anti-PD-L1) treatment. The receptor set was obtained from a man between 50 and 59 years old with urothelial cancer. Each CDR3 is given with its conserved first and last residue. D genes are given only for firm matches. Clone sizes are given selectively: once, few, many, or a class where the clone is expanded.

j_call v_call cdr3_length clone_size d_call cdr3_aa cdr3_nt
TRBJ2-2 TRBV9 19 few TRBD2 CASSVSRLAGVPNTGELFF TGTGCCAGCAGCGTTTCTCGACTAGCGGGAGTTCCAAACACCGGGGAGCTGTTTTTT
TRBJ2-1 TRBV7-3 16 . . CASSADDTSSYNEQFF TGTGCCAGCAGCGCCGATGACACGAGCTCCTACAATGAGCAGTTCTTC
TRBJ2-1 TRBV5-4 16 few TRBD2 CASSLRREGPYNEQFF TGTGCCAGCAGCTTGCGGCGGGAGGGCCCCTACAATGAGCAGTTCTTC
TRBJ2-1 TRBV28 18 . TRBD2 CASSARSPLAGEYNEQFF TGTGCCAGCAGTGCGAGAAGCCCGCTAGCGGGAGAATACAATGAGCAGTTCTTC
TRBJ1-5 TRBV30 14 . . CAWSRGLTNQPQHF TGTGCCTGGAGTCGGGGGTTGACCAATCAGCCCCAGCATTTT
TRBJ1-2 TRBV19 14 . . CASSTPSRFYGYTF TGTGCCAGTAGTACCCCCAGCAGGTTCTATGGCTACACCTTC
TRBJ1-1 TRBV18 16 . TRBD1 CASSPRQGVGQTEAFF TGTGCCAGCTCACCCCGACAGGGGGTGGGTCAAACTGAAGCTTTCTTT
TRBJ2-3 TRBV13 16 . . CASRYNLGTSTDTQYF TGTGCCAGCAGATATAATCTAGGGACTAGCACAGATACGCAGTATTTT
TRBJ2-3 TRBV19 14 . . CASSIYLGSDTQYF TGTGCCAGTAGTATCTACCTAGGATCCGATACGCAGTATTTT
TRBJ1-2 TRBV5-5 12 . . CPHKETNYGYTF TGTCCTCATAAGGAGACCAACTATGGCTACACCTTC
TRBJ2-7 TRBV5-4 15 . TRBD2 CASSLAGGPLGEQYF TGTGCCAGCAGCTTGGCGGGAGGGCCATTGGGCGAGCAGTACTTC
TRBJ2-7 TRBV28 13 once . CASTRGGLYEQYF TGTGCCAGCACACGAGGGGGTCTCTACGAGCAGTACTTC
TRBJ2-2 TRBV30 14 few . CAWSALPNTGELFF TGTGCCTGGAGTGCCCTCCCGAACACCGGGGAGCTGTTTTTT
TRBJ1-5 TRBV19 14 . TRBD1 CASSQDRSNQPQHF TGTGCCAGTAGCCAGGACAGGTCCAATCAGCCCCAGCATTTT
TRBJ2-3 TRBV7-9 14 once . CASRPEGSPDTQYF TGTGCCAGCAGACCCGAGGGTAGCCCAGATACGCAGTATTTT
TRBJ2-3 TRBV30 16 . TRBD2 CAWSFGTSGSTDTQYF TGTGCCTGGAGTTTCGGGACTAGCGGGAGCACAGATACGCAGTATTTT
TRBJ2-7 TRBV28 16 . . CASSPGQTLVWYEQYF TGTGCCAGCAGTCCGGGACAAACCCTTGTATGGTACGAGCAGTACTTC
TRBJ2-5 TRBV7-9 13 . . CASSLIQAETQYF TGTGCCAGCAGCTTAATACAGGCGGAGACCCAGTACTTC
TRBJ2-7 TRBV10-3 12 once TRBD1 CATFDRVGEQYF TGTGCCACTTTCGACAGGGTGGGTGAGCAGTACTTC